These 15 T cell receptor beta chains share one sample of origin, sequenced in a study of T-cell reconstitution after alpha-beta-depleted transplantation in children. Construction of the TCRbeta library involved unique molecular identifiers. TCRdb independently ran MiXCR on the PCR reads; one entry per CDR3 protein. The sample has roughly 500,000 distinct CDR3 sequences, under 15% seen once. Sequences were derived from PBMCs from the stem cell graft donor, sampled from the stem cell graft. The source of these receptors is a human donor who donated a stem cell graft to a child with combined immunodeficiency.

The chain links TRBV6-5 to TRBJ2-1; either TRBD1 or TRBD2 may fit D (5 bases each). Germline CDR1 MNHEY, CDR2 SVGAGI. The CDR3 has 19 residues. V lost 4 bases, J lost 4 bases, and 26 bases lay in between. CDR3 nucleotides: TGTGCCAGCAGTTCCCGCCCAGTCCTTAGGCAGGGCGGGTACAATGAGCAGTTCTTC. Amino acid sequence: CASSSRPVLRQGGYNEQFF.

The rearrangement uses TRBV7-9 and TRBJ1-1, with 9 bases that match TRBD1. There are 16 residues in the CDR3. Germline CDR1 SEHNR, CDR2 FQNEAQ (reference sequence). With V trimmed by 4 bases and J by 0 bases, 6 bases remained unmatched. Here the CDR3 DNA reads TGTGCCAGCAGCTACAGGGGGCGCGGGGTGAACACTGAAGCTTTCTTT. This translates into CASSYRGRGVNTEAFF.

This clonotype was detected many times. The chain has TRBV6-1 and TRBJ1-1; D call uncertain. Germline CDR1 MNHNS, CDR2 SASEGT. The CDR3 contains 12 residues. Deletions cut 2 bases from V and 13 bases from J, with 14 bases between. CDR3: CASSETGRRGFF. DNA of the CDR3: TGTGCCAGCAGTGAAACGGGCCGCCGAGGTTTCTTT.

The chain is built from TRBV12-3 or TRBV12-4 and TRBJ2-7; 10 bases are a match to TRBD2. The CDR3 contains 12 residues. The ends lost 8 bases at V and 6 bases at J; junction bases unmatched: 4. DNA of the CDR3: TGTGCCAGCGGCCGGACTAGCGGCGAGCAGTACTTC. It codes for CASGRTSGEQYF.

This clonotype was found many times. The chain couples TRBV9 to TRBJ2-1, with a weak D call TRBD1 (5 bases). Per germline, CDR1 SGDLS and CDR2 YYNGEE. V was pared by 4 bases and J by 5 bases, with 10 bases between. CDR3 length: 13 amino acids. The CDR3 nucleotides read TGTGCCAGCAGCTCCCTAGGGGACAATGAGCAGTTCTTC. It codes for CASSSLGDNEQFF.

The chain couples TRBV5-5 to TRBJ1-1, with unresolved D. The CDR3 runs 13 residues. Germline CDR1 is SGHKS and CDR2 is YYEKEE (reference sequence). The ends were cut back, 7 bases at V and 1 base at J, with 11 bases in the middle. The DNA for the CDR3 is TGTGCCAGCCACAGACTGGGGAACACTGAAGCTTTCTTT. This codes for CASHRLGNTEAFF.

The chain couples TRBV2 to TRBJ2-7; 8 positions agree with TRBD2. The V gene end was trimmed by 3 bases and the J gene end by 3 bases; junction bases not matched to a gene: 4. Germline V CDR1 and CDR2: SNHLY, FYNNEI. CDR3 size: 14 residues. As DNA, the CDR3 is TGTGCCAGCAGTGATTTTCTAGCGGGCTACGAGCAGTACTTC. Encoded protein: CASSDFLAGYEQYF.

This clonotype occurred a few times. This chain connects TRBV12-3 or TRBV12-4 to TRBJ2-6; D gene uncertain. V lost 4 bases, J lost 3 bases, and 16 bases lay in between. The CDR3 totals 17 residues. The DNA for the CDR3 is TGTGCCAGCAGTTCACGTGGAAAGGTGGTTGGGGCCAACGTCCTGACTTTC. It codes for CASSSRGKVVGANVLTF.

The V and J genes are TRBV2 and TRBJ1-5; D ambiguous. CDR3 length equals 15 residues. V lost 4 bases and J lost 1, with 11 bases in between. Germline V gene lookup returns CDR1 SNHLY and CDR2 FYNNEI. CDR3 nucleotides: TGTGCCAGCAGTGCAGGACTTGAGAGCAATCAGCCCCAGCATTTT. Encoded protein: CASSAGLESNQPQHF.

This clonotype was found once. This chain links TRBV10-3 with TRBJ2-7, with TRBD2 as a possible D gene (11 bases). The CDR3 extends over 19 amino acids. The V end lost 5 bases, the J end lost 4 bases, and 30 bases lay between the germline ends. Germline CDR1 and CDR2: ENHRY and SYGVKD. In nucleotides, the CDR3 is TGTGCCATCAGTACCCTTGACAGGGGGCTGGCTAGCGGGAGGTACGAGCAGTACTTC. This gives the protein CAISTLDRGLASGRYEQYF.

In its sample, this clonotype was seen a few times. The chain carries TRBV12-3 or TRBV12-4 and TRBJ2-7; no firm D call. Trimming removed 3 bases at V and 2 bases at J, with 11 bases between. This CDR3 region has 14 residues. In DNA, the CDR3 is TGTGCCAGCAGTTTCGGCTCTTATACCTACGAGCAGTACTTC. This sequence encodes CASSFGSYTYEQYF.

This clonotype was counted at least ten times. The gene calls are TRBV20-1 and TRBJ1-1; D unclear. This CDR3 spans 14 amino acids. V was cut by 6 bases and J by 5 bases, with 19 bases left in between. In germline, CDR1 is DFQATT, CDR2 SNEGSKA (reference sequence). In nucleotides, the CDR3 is TGCAGTGCCGTCCGGGCTTCAGGTCGGACTGAAGCTTTCTTT. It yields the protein CSAVRASGRTEAFF.

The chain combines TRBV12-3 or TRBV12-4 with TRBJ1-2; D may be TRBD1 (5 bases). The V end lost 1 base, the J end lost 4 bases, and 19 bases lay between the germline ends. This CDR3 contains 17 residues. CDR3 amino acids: CASSLVAPDSDSYGYTF. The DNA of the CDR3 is TGTGCCAGCAGTTTAGTCGCCCCAGACAGTGACTCCTATGGCTACACCTTC.

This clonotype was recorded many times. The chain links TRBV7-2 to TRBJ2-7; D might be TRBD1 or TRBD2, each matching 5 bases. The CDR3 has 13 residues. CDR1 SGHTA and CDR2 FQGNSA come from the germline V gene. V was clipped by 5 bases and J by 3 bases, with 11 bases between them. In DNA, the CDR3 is TGTGCCAGCAGCGTCGGGACCAACTACGAGCAGTACTTC. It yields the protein CASSVGTNYEQYF. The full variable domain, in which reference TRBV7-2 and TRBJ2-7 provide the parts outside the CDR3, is GAGVSQSPSNKVTEKGKDVELRCDPISGHTALYWYRQSLGQGLEFLIYFQGNSAPDKSGLPSDRFSAERTGGSVSTLTIQRTQQEDSAVYLCASSVGTNYEQYFGPGTRLTVT.

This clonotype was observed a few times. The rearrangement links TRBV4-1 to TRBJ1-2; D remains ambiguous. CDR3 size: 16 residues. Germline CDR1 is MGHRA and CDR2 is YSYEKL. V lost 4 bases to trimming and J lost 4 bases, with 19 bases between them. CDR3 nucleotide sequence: TGCGCCAGCAGCCTAACCGAAGGCGAGGATTCCTATGGCTACACCTTC. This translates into CASSLTEGEDSYGYTF.